The T cell receptor beta chain described here comes from a study of CD8+CD57+ T cells in acquired aplastic anemia (dated by TCRdb to the late 2010s). The study in broad terms: DNA extracted from sorted CD4+ and CD8+ cells had a mean of around 3 ug, with a range of roughly 0.2 to 27.4 ug. A CD8+CD57+ expansion meant a frequency higher than the mean frequency seen in healthy subjects. Beyond this particular receptor, the publication reports: Patients and healthy controls showed no significant difference in CD8+ Simpson's diversity (P=0.060). Some 31 CD8+ CDR3 sequences were shared between patients and controls but appeared highly expressed in patients and within their immunodominant clones.

This clonotype has ten or more counts. The target of this receptor is not known. The input lacks base qualities; no much larger clone sits a single base away. Genomic DNA served as template for TCR beta VDJ combination and CDR3 sequence profiling. TCR repertoire sequencing was run on an Illumina HiSeq 2000. In the original analysis: TRBV/TRBJ rearrangement plots, CDR3 size and DJ length profiles, and Simpson's diversity index were used to evaluate the repertoires. The immunodominant clone was defined as the most abundant DNA sequence in deep sequencing data. CDR3 amino acid sequences were checked for sharing between subjects and were compared against published repertoires and the VDJdb database. TCRdb took the public reads, trimmed them with fastp at Q25, ran MiXCR for clone calling and kept in-frame beta chains. Records with the same CDR3 protein are collapsed into one entry carrying the most frequent genes and DNA. TCRdb, not the original authors, processed these V and J calls. The sample data list around 500,000 distinct CDR3 sequences, and roughly 34% of these were observed just once. In total, the top ten clones hold under 0.95% of the sample.

In the germline V gene (reference sequence), CDR1 corresponds to DFQATT and CDR2 to SNEGSKA. The CDR3 runs 14 amino acids, cysteine and phenylalanine included. CDR3 DNA is the only sequence kept; it has 42 bases, read in frame from the first base. The trim is 1 base for V and 7 bases for J, with a gap of 16 bases between the germline ends. Patients chosen for sequencing had shown expansion of CD8+CD57+ cells by flow cytometry. Every patient had a diagnosis of severe acquired aplastic anemia based on International Study of Aplastic Anemia and Agranulocytosis and Camitta criteria. No therapy had been received by the patients at the time of blood sampling. The study deep-sequenced TCR repertoires of sorted CD4+ and CD8+ blood T cells from severe aplastic anemia patients and healthy subjects. Patients were enrolled in the USA under clinicaltrials.gov protocols 00001620, 01623167, 00001397, 00071045, 00081523 and 00961064. Ficoll-Paque density gradient centrifugation was used to isolate peripheral blood mononuclear cells. Before DNA extraction, CD4+ and CD8+ T cells were sorted by FACS or by magnetic beads.

The clonotype originates from a human donor with aplastic anemia. Recombination connected TRBV20-1 to TRBJ1-2; a tentative D call is TRBD1 (6 bases match). Sample: sorted CD4+, CD8+, or CD8+CD57+ T cells (not recorded which) from PBMCs. The CDR3 amino acid sequence is: CSARVGGRRSGYTF. The nucleotide sequence reads TGCAGTGCTAGAGTGGGGGGGCGCAGAAGTGGCTACACCTTC.